The sequence of this T cell receptor beta chain was determined in a study of T cell responses to AZD1222 COVID-19 vaccine. The CDR3 is made up of 16 amino acids. Germline assignment: CDR1 SNHLY and CDR2 FYNNEI. Trimming removed 8 bases at V and 6 bases at J, with 23 bases between. Sequencing used immunoSEQ multiplex PCR; TCRdb keeps in-frame clones, though not all of them. The sample lists 250,000 to 300,000 clones, 90% to 95% occurring once. The input for sequencing was peripheral blood, taken 28 days after the second AZD1222 dose. The chain combines TRBV2 with TRBJ2-1, with D perhaps matching TRBD1 or TRBD2 (6 bases each). This clonotype originated in an adult who received the AZD1222 COVID-19 vaccine. CDR3 sequence: CASQERRGLALNEQFF. The CDR3 DNA reads as TGTGCCAGCCAAGAGCGTCGGGGGCTAGCACTCAATGAGCAGTTCTTC.